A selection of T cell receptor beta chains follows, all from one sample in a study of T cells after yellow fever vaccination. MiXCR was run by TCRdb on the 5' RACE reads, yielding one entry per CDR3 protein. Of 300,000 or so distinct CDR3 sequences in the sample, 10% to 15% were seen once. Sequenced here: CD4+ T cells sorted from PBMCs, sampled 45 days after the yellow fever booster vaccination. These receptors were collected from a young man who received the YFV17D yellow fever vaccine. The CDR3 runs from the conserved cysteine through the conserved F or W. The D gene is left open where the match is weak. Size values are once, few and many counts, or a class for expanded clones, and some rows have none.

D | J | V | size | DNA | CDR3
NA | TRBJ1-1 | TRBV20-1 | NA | TGCAGTGCCTATAGGACACTGAACACTGAAGCTTTCTTT | CSAYRTLNTEAFF
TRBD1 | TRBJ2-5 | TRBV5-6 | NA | TGTGCCAGCAGCCACAGGGGGCGCAGGGAGACCCAGTACTTC | CASSHRGRRETQYF
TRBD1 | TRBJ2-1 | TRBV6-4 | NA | TGTGCCAGCAGTGATACAGGGGGCCCCGATGAGCAGTTCTTC | CASSDTGGPDEQFF
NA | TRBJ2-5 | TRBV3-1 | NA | TGTGCCAGCAGCCCCCCAGGACACGGCGCAAGGACCCAGTACTTC | CASSPPGHGARTQYF
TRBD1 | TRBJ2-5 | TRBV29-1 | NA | TGCAGCGTTGAAGGATATCTGACAGGGAGAGCAGAGACCCAGTACTTC | CSVEGYLTGRAETQYF
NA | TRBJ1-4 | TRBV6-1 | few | TGTGCCAGCAGGAGCCCAGGACACGAACATAGTGAAAAACTGTTTTTT | CASRSPGHEHSEKLFF
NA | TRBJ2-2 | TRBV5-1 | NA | TGCGCCAGCAGCTTGGACTTTGCGAGCAACACCGGGGAGCTGTTTTTT | CASSLDFASNTGELFF
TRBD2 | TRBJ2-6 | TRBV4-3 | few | TGCGCCAGCAGGGGTACCGGGGGGGCTTCTGGGGCCAACGTCCTGACTTTC | CASRGTGGASGANVLTF
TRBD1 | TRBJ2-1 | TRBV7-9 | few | TGTGCCAGCAGCTTTAAAAGGGGCCAGGGGGAAGGGAATGAGCAGTTCTTC | CASSFKRGQGEGNEQFF
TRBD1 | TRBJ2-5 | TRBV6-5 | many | TGTGCCAGCAGTTGGGGACAGGGGAAGAGGGAGACCCAGTACTTC | CASSWGQGKRETQYF
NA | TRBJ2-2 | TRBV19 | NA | TGTGCCGGCAGGAGGGAGTGGGACACCGGGGAGCTGTTTTTT | CAGRREWDTGELFF
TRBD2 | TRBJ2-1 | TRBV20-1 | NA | TGCAGTGCTAGTCAGGGACTAGCGGGAATTGATGAGCAGTTCTTC | CSASQGLAGIDEQFF
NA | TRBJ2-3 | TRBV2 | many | TGTGCCAGCGGCGGGCAGTTTACTAGCACAGATACGCAGTATTTT | CASGGQFTSTDTQYF
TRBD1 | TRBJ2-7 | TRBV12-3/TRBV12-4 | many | TGTGCCAGCAGCGGACAGGCCCGGAGGGAGCAGTACTTC | CASSGQARREQYF
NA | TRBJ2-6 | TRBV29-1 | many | TGCAGCGTTGTTCAGGGGACCTCTGGGGCCAACGTCCTGACTTTC | CSVVQGTSGANVLTF
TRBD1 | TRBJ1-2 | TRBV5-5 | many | TGTGCCAGCAGCTTGGCAGGGGGCAGTAACTATGGCTACACCTTC | CASSLAGGSNYGYTF
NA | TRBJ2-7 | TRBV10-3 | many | TGTGCCATCAGTGTGAGCGGTCGGCTCGAGCAGTACTTC | CAISVSGRLEQYF
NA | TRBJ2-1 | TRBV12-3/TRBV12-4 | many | TGTGCCAGCAGTTTAGAGGGACTCTCCTACAATGAGCAGTTCTTC | CASSLEGLSYNEQFF
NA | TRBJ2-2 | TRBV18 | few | TGTGCCAGCTCACCTCAGGAGGGCGACGGGGAGCTGTTTTTT | CASSPQEGDGELFF
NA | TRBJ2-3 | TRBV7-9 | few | TGTGCCAGCAGCTCTCGGTCGCCATCAACTAGCACAGATACGCAGTATTTT | CASSSRSPSTSTDTQYF
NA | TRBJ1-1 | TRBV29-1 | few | TGCAGCGTTGCTGCAGGTGGGGGAAGAGTTGACACTGAAGCTTTCTTT | CSVAAGGGRVDTEAFF
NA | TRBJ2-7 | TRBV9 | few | TGTGCCAGCAGCTCGCACGGGACACCGTACGAGCAGTACTTC | CASSSHGTPYEQYF
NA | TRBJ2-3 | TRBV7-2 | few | TGTGCCAGCAGCTTTCGACTAGGGCAGCCCACAGATACGCAGTATTTT | CASSFRLGQPTDTQYF
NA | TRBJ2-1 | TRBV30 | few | TGTGCCTGGTCCGGTCTCTCCTACAATGAGCAGTTCTTC | CAWSGLSYNEQFF
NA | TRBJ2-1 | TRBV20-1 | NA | TGCATTGCAACTAGGCAACGGTCATACAATGAGCAGTTCTTC | CIATRQRSYNEQFF
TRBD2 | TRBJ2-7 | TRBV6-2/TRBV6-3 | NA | TGTGCCAGCAGTTACAGGACTAGCGGGACCTCCTACGAGCAGTACTTC | CASSYRTSGTSYEQYF
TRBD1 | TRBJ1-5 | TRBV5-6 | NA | TGTGCCAGCAGCGTCCGGACAGGGAATCAGCCCCAGCATTTT | CASSVRTGNQPQHF
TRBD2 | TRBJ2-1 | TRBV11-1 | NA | TGTGCCAGCAGCTCGGACGGGGGGAATGAGCAGTTCTTC | CASSSDGGNEQFF
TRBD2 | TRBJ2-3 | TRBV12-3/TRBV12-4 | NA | TGTGCCAGCAACAGACTAGCGGGTATCACAGATACGCAGTATTTT | CASNRLAGITDTQYF
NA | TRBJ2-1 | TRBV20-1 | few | TGCAGTGCTTACCCAGGGGCGCCCCGGGATGAGCAGTTCTTC | CSAYPGAPRDEQFF
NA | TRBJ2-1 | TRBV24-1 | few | TGTGCCACCAGTGCCTTCTCCGGAGGAACTCCGAGGTCCTACAATGAGCAGTTCTTC | CATSAFSGGTPRSYNEQFF
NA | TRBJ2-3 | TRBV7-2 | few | TGTGCCAGCAGTCAAGCCGGTCCACAGCACACAGATACGCAGTATTTT | CASSQAGPQHTDTQYF
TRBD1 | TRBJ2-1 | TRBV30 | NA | TGTGCCTGGGGGCCGTGGGACAGGGCAATCAATGAGCAGTTCTTC | CAWGPWDRAINEQFF
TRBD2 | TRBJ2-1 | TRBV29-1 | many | TGCGGCGGGACTAGCGGCTACAATGAGCAGTTCTTC | CGGTSGYNEQFF
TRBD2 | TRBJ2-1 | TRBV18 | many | TGTGCCAGCTCACCACCGTTGGTAGCGGGAGGGCCAATGGATGAGCAGTTCTTC | CASSPPLVAGGPMDEQFF
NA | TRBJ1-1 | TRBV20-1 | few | TGCAGTGCTAGTGATATCCGGGACGTAGAAGCTTTCTTT | CSASDIRDVEAFF
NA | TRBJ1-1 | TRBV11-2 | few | TGTGCCCACCAGTACACTGAAGCTTTCTTT | CAHQYTEAFF
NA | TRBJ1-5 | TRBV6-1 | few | TGTGCCAGCAGTGCCCGGGACGGAACGAACCAGCCCCAGCATTTT | CASSARDGTNQPQHF
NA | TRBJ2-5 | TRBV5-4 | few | TGTGCCAGCAGCCCCTTGACGGGACCCAACGAGGCCCAGTACTTC | CASSPLTGPNEAQYF
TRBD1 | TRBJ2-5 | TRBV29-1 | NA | TGCAGCGTGGGCAGGGGGCTGAAAGAGACCCAGTACTTC | CSVGRGLKETQYF
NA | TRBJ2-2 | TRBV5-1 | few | TGCGCCAGCAGCCTTAGGACTCAGGGGAACACCGGGGAGCTGTTTTTT | CASSLRTQGNTGELFF
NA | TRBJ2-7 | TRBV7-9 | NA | TGTGCCAGCAGCCCGAACCGGGAACGAAGTTCCGAGCAGTACTTC | CASSPNRERSSEQYF
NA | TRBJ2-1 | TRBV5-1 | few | TGCGCCAGCAGCACCGGGGGGCCCTCCGATCATCAGTTCTTC | CASSTGGPSDHQFF
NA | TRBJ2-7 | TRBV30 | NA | TGTGCCTGGAGCTTGATGTCCTACGAGCAGTACTTC | CAWSLMSYEQYF
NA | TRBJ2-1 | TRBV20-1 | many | TGCAGTGCTAGGCCGAGATTTCTCAATGAGCAGTTCTTC | CSARPRFLNEQFF
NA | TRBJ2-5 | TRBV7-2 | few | TGTGCCAGCAGCCCCGGAGGGCAGGGTCGGCAGACCCAGTACTTC | CASSPGGQGRQTQYF
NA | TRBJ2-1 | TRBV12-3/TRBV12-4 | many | TGTGCCAGCAGTTTGAGCGTAACCCTGAATGAGCAGTTCTTC | CASSLSVTLNEQFF
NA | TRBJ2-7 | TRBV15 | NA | TGTGCCACCAGCAGAGATCGGGGAAGGGGGTACGAGCAGTACTTC | CATSRDRGRGYEQYF
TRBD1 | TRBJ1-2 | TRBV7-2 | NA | TGTGCCAGCAGCTTGGCGACAGGGGCTAACTATGGCTACACCTTC | CASSLATGANYGYTF
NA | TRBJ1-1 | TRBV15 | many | TGTGCCACCAGCAGAGGGTCAGGACAAGCTTTCTTT | CATSRGSGQAFF
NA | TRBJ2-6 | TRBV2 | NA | TGTACCTGCAGTTTGGGCGGTTGGAGTGCGTCTGGGGCCAACGTCCTGACTTTC | CTCSLGGWSASGANVLTF
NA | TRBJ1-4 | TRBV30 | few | TGTGCCTGCGTCAGGGCCCAATGGGATGAAAAACTGTTTTTT | CACVRAQWDEKLFF
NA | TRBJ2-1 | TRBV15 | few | TGTGCCACCAGCAGAGTAGAGTACAATGAGCAGTTCTTC | CATSRVEYNEQFF
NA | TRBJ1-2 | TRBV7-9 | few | TGTGCCAGCAGCTTAGAACAGAAGAATGGCTACACCTTC | CASSLEQKNGYTF
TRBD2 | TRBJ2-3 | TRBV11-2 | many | TGTGCCAGCAGCTTAGTCCCCGGGGGCGGGAGGGGGGCCAACACAGATACGCAGTATTTT | CASSLVPGGGRGANTDTQYF
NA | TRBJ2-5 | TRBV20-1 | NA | TGCAGTGCCCAGGTTCTACAAGAGACCCAGTACTTC | CSAQVLQETQYF